These 17 T cell receptor beta chains were all obtained from the same sample, sequenced in a study of patients and donors after allogeneic stem cell transplantation (TCRdb year 2020). Receptor libraries were prepared by RT-PCR. Sequencing was performed on a NextSeq 550. The public reads were reprocessed in TCRdb via fastp at Q25 and MiXCR, keeping in-frame beta chains. When rows share a CDR3 protein, they turn into one entry using the most common DNA and genes. This sample is represented by over 130,000 distinct CDR3 sequences; approximately 40% of them were singletons. The ten largest clonotypes hold around half of the sample. The sequenced material came from blood, either unsorted or a sorted T cell fraction (not recorded which). Receptor source: a human donor who was either an allogeneic HSCT recipient or a stem cell or donor lymphocyte infusion donor (not recorded which). It is not recorded whose cells these are; they may come from a transplant donor.

V usage is TRBV5-1 and J usage is TRBJ2-7; D gene unclear. Between the trimmed V and J ends, which lost 0 bases and 11 bases, there was a span of 15 bases. This CDR3 has 13 residues. The germline V gene has CDR1 SGHRS and CDR2 YFSETQ. The CDR3 bases are TGCGCCAGCAGCTTGGGTCGACCGGGCACGGAGTACTTC. Encoded protein: CASSLGRPGTEYF.

The rearrangement links TRBV5-1 to TRBJ2-3, with a tentative D call TRBD2 (6 bases). Germline V gene data show CDR1 as SGHRS and CDR2 as YFSETQ. V lost 4 bases and J lost 2, with 11 bases in between. The CDR3 loop spans 14 amino acids. For the CDR3, the DNA is TGCGCCAGCAGCCGGGACTCCCTCACAGATACGCAGTATTTT. The encoded protein is CASSRDSLTDTQYF.

V usage is TRBV20-1 and J usage is TRBJ2-7, with TRBD1 as a possible D gene (5 bases). The CDR3 spans 12 residues. CDR1 and CDR2 from the germline V gene are DFQATT and SNEGSKA (reference sequence). V was shortened by 5 bases and J by 3 bases, with 11 bases between the two germline ends. CDR3 protein: CSAPGWSYEQYF. In nucleotides, the CDR3 is TGCAGTGCTCCAGGGTGGAGCTACGAGCAGTACTTC.

The chain employs TRBV12-3 or TRBV12-4 and TRBJ1-1, with D possibly matching TRBD1 (6 bases). The germline V and J ends were trimmed by 1 base and 10 bases, with 13 bases remaining between them. The CDR3 totals 13 residues. CDR3 sequence: CASSLVGGIGAFF. In DNA form, the CDR3 reads TGTGCCAGCAGTTTAGTAGGGGGGATCGGAGCTTTCTTT.

This clonotype was seen many times. The genes are TRBV5-1 and TRBJ2-5, with D perhaps TRBD2 (6 bases). The V end was cut by 3 bases, the J end by 5 bases, with 14 bases between. CDR1 and CDR2 (germline): SGHRS, YFSETQ. The CDR3 has 14 amino acids. CDR3 in DNA: TGCGCCAGCAGCTGGGGACTGCCGGGGGAGACCCAGTACTTC. Translation: CASSWGLPGETQYF.

The J gene is TRBJ1-5, the V gene TRBV7-2; D remains ambiguous. Germline CDR1 and CDR2: SGHTA and FQGNSA. This CDR3 is 14 amino acids long. V lost 1 base and J 7 bases, leaving 11 bases between the germline ends. The CDR3 sequence: CASSLESARQPQHF. As DNA, the CDR3 is TGTGCCAGCAGCTTAGAAAGCGCCCGGCAGCCCCAGCATTTT.

This CDR3 reads CASSPPRANVLTF. CDR3 coding DNA: TGTGCCAGCAGCCCTCCCAGGGCCAACGTCCTGACTTTC. This chain links TRBV7-3 with TRBJ2-6, with D unclear. Germline CDR1 is SGHTA and CDR2 is FQGTGA. CDR3 length equals 13 residues. V was shortened by 5 bases and J by 5 bases, with 7 bases between the two germline ends. The whole variable domain, remainder taken from reference TRBV7-3 and TRBJ2-6, is GAGVSQTPSNKVTEKGKYVELRCDPISGHTALYWYRQSLGQGPEFLIYFQGTGAADDSGLPNDRFFAVRPEGSVSTLKIQRTERGDSAVYLCASSPPRANVLTFGAGSRLTVL.

This chain joins TRBV12-3 or TRBV12-4 and TRBJ2-1; the D is unclear. The V gene lost 1 base and the J gene lost 9 bases, with 10 bases spanning the gap. CDR3 length: 13 residues. The CDR3 reads CASSLVGLGEQFF. CDR3 nucleotide sequence: TGTGCCAGCAGTTTAGTCGGCCTGGGTGAGCAGTTCTTC.

In this sample, this clonotype turned up a few times. V and J are TRBV9 and TRBJ1-5; D uncertain. This CDR3 contains 14 residues. The V end lost 5 bases, the J end lost 2 bases, and 11 bases lay between the germline ends. Germline assignment: CDR1 SGDLS and CDR2 YYNGEE. The CDR3 nucleotides read TGTGCCAGCAGTCGGGCAGGAGGCAATCAGCCCCAGCATTTT. Residues: CASSRAGGNQPQHF. Filled out from reference TRBV9 and TRBJ1-5, the complete variable domain reads DSGVTQTPKHLITATGQRVTLRCSPRSGDLSVYWYQQSLDQGLQFLIQYYNGEERAKGNILERFSAQQFPDLHSELNLSSLELGDSALYFCASSRAGGNQPQHFGDGTRLSIL.

This sequence joins TRBV11-1 and TRBJ2-1; tentatively, D is TRBD2 (5 bases). Deletions cut 7 bases from V and 7 bases from J, with 20 bases between. The germline CDR1 and CDR2 sequences are SGHAT and FQDESV (reference sequence). The CDR3 extends over 15 amino acids. The CDR3, as DNA: TGTGCCAGCAAACCGGACTCCCGGCTGGGGAATGAGCAGTTCTTC. This codes for CASKPDSRLGNEQFF.

This clonotype appeared a few times. The CDR3 sequence is CATSVQVGYGYTF. In DNA, the CDR3 is TGTGCCACCTCGGTCCAGGTCGGGTATGGCTACACCTTC. V usage is TRBV12-3 or TRBV12-4 and J usage is TRBJ1-2; D gene uncertain. The CDR3 spans 13 residues. Deletions cut 10 bases from V and 5 bases from J, with 17 bases between.

The chain links TRBV4-3 to TRBJ1-6, with D perhaps matching TRBD1 (5 bases). CDR3 length equals 15 residues. Germline V lookup: CDR1 LGHNA, CDR2 YSLEER. V was trimmed by 1 base and J by 8 bases, leaving 12 bases between them. CDR3 protein: CASSQGGGMDSPLHF. The CDR3 nucleotides read TGCGCCAGCAGCCAAGGGGGGGGAATGGATTCACCCCTCCACTTT.

The sample holds a few counts of this clonotype. The chain recombines TRBV12-3 or TRBV12-4 with TRBJ2-2, with 9 nucleotides matching TRBD1. The CDR3 contains 15 residues. V was clipped by 5 bases and J by 6 bases; unmatched bases: 7. The DNA for the CDR3 is TGTGCCAGCAGTACGGGACAGGGATCAGCCGGGGAGCTGTTTTTT. This encodes CASSTGQGSAGELFF.

V is TRBV12-3 or TRBV12-4 and J is TRBJ2-3; possible D gene TRBD1, 5 bases. The CDR3 is 14 residues long. V gave up 7 bases and J gave up 4 bases, with 15 bases separating them. For the CDR3, the DNA is TGTGCCAGCAATACCGGACATTCCGCAGATACGCAGTATTTT. Residues: CASNTGHSADTQYF.

The rearrangement uses TRBV7-2 and TRBJ1-1; TRBD1 agrees at 7 bases. This CDR3 is 16 amino acids long. Germline loops: CDR1 SGHTA, CDR2 FQGNSA. V lost 4 bases to trimming and J lost 2 bases; unmatched junction nucleotides: 10. Written as DNA, the CDR3 is TGTGCCAGCAGCTCTACCCTCGACAGGGTTAACACTGAAGCTTTCTTT. This translates into CASSSTLDRVNTEAFF.

J is TRBJ2-7 and V is TRBV12-3 or TRBV12-4; 7 bases match TRBD1. V gave up 6 bases and J gave up 5 bases; unmatched junction bases: 7. The CDR3 sequence is 13 residues long. In DNA, the CDR3 is TGTGCCAGCAGCCGACAGGGCCCCAACGAGCAGTACTTC. Its translation: CASSRQGPNEQYF.

The CDR3 DNA sequence: TGCAGTGCTAGAACCCAGGGAGACTATGGCTACACCTTC. Translating it yields CSARTQGDYGYTF. The V and J genes are TRBV20-1 and TRBJ1-2, with TRBD1 as a possible D gene (5 bases). Germline CDR1 and CDR2: DFQATT and SNEGSKA (reference sequence). The V gene lost 2 bases and the J gene lost 3 bases, with 10 bases spanning the gap. The CDR3 length is 13 residues.